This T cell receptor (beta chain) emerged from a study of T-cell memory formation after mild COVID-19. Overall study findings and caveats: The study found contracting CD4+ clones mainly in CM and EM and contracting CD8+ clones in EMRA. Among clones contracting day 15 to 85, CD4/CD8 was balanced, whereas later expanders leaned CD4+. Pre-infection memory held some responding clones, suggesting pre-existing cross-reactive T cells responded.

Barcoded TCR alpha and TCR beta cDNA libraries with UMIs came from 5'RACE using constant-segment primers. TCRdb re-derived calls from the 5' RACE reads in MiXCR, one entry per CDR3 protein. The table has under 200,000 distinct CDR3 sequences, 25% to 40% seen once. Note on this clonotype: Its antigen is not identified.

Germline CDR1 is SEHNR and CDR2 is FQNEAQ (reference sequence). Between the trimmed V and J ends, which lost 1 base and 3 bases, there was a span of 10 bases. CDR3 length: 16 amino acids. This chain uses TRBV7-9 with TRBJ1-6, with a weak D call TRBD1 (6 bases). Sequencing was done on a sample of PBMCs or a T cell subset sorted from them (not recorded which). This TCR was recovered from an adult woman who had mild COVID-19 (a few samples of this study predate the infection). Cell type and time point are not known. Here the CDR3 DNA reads TGTGCCAGCAGCTTAGGGCAGGGGTTCTATAATTCACCCCTCCACTTT. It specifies CASSLGQGFYNSPLHF.